This entry describes one TCR beta chain. Compared with germline, one end of the junction differs, possibly owing to a read error. Generated by immunoSEQ multiplex PCR, the TCRdb table keeps only in-frame clones and is missing some. This sample carries approximately 260,000 clones, roughly 82% of them seen once, and the ten largest clones take 4% to 6%. This entry is derived from a study of blood T cell repertoires in COVID-19. Per the germline V gene, CDR1 is SGHDN and CDR2 is FVKESK. The CDR3 loop spans 18 amino acids. Sequenced sample: peripheral blood. This receptor was identified in an elderly woman with active or convalescent COVID-19. The rearrangement links TRBV14 to TRBJ2-1; 11 nucleotides line up with TRBD2. CDR3 nucleotides: TGTGCCAGCAGCCCCGACTTCGGGTCTAGCGGGGGGTACAGTGAGCAGTTCTTC. Protein sequence: CASSPDFGSSGGYSEQFF.